What follows are 32 T cell receptor beta chains derived from one specimen sequenced in a study of HIV-infected patients and healthy controls. Whole blood was used without fractionation, so all unsorted peripheral T cells were included. Reverse transcription used about 510 ng RNA and constant-region primers for alpha and beta. Alpha and beta chain libraries were made separately by chain-specific third strand synthesis with multiplexing indices. TCRdb recomputed calls from the 5' RACE reads with MiXCR, one row per CDR3 protein. The sample holds some 15,000 distinct CDR3 sequences, about 7.7% seen once. Sequencing used blood. All receptors derive from an adult in good health.

Ten or more counts support this clonotype. V is TRBV20-1 and J is TRBJ2-7; no reliable D call. With 2 bases removed from V and 5 bases from J, the gap between germline ends came to 7 bases. The CDR3 has 11 amino acids. Per germline, CDR1 DFQATT and CDR2 SNEGSKA (reference sequence). CDR3 sequence (DNA): TGCAGTGCTAGACGGGTTGACGAGCAGTACTTC. Translation gives CSARRVDEQYF.

This clonotype was seen at least ten times. This sequence joins TRBV18 and TRBJ2-3; D possibly corresponds to TRBD1 (5 bases). The CDR3 extends over 15 amino acids. CDR1 is KGHSH, CDR2 LQKENI, per germline. V lost 6 bases and J lost 0, with 13 bases in between. In DNA form, the CDR3 reads TGTGCCAGCTCCACCCTGAGACAGAGCACAGATACGCAGTATTTT. Amino acid sequence: CASSTLRQSTDTQYF.

This clonotype is labeled medium-sized (0.01 to 0.1%). V usage is TRBV20-1 and J usage is TRBJ2-3; D is uncertain. Germline V gene sequence: CDR1 DFQATT, CDR2 SNEGSKA (reference sequence). With 5 bases removed from V and 0 bases from J, the gap between germline ends came to 12 bases. This CDR3 is built from 14 residues. CDR3 DNA sequence: TGCAGTGCTCTAACAGTAATTAGCACAGATACGCAGTATTTT. Translating gives CSALTVISTDTQYF.

This clonotype was picked up many times. This chain connects TRBV5-4 to TRBJ2-3; no firm D call. V dropped 4 bases and J dropped 4 bases, with 10 bases sitting between them. This CDR3 spans 13 amino acids. CDR1 and CDR2 from the germline V gene are SGHNT and YYREEE (reference sequence). CDR3: CASSPGSADTQYF. The DNA of the CDR3 is TGTGCCAGCAGCCCGGGTTCGGCAGATACGCAGTATTTT.

This clonotype is medium-sized (0.01 to 0.1%) within its sample. V usage is TRBV3-2 and J usage is TRBJ2-1; the table's TRBD1 call for D was not verified on the DNA. TRBV3-2 is recorded as a pseudogene. The CDR3 runs to 17 residues. The CDR3 DNA reads TGTGCCAGCAGCCAATGTCCCCGGGACCCCCCCAACAATGAGCAGTTCTTC. Amino acid sequence: CASSQCPRDPPNNEQFF.

This chain links TRBV18 with TRBJ2-7; TRBD1 agrees at 10 bases. The CDR3 extends over 17 amino acids. CDR1 is KGHSH, CDR2 LQKENI, per germline. V lost 4 bases and J lost 0; bases outside the gene matches: 9. CDR3 nucleotides: TGTGCCAGCTCACGGGTCCCCGGGACAGGGGTCTCCTACGAGCAGTACTTC. Protein: CASSRVPGTGVSYEQYF.

This clonotype was counted many times. The J gene is TRBJ2-2, the V gene TRBV7-9; D gene uncertain. This CDR3 is 11 amino acids long. CDR1 and CDR2 (germline): SEHNR, FQNEAQ (reference sequence). V lost 8 bases to trimming and J lost 1 base, with 2 bases between them. CDR3 residues: CASGNTGELFF. CDR3 nucleotides: TGTGCCAGCGGGAACACCGGGGAGCTGTTTTTT. The full variable domain, rest sourced from reference TRBV7-9 and TRBJ2-2, is DTGVSQNPRHKITKRGQNVTFRCDPISEHNRLYWYRQTLGQGPEFLTYFQNEAQLEKSRLLSDRFSAERPKGSFSTLEIQRTEQGDSAMYLCASGNTGELFFGEGSRLTVL.

This clonotype was observed at least ten times. This rearrangement joins TRBV28 to TRBJ1-5, with D possibly being TRBD1 (5 bases). V lost 2 bases to trimming and J lost 3 bases, with 29 bases between them. This CDR3 contains 21 residues. The germline CDR1 and CDR2 sequences are MDHEN and SYDVKM. The DNA for the CDR3 is TGTGCCAGCAGTTTACCCCGGTCCCTCGGGACCGTCGCGTCCATCAATCAGCCCCAGCATTTT. Its protein is CASSLPRSLGTVASINQPQHF.

This clonotype is medium-sized. The chain links TRBV30 to TRBJ1-1; D call uncertain. The V gene lost 5 bases and the J gene lost 0 bases, with 4 bases spanning the gap. The length of the CDR3 is 11 residues. Germline lookup yields CDR1 GTSNPN and CDR2 SVGIG (reference sequence). As DNA, the CDR3 is TGTGCCTGGGAGGTGAACACTGAAGCTTTCTTT. Amino acids: CAWEVNTEAFF.

In the case of this clonotype: A much larger clone differs by one base, so this may be a read error. The rearrangement uses TRBV6-2 or TRBV6-3 and TRBJ2-1; 13 nucleotides align to TRBD2. Germline-derived CDR1 and CDR2 are MNHEY and SVGEGT. There are 18 residues in the CDR3. The CDR3 DNA is TGTGCCAGCGGTCGGGGACTAGCGGGACCAACCCCCTACAATGAGCATTTCTTC. This translates into CASGRGLAGPTPYNEHFF.

This clonotype was observed many times. The chain combines TRBV2 with TRBJ1-1, with 7 bases that match TRBD1. Losses at the gene ends were 5 bases for V and 4 bases for J; bases not matched to a gene: 13. The CDR3 length is 16 residues. Germline lookup yields CDR1 SNHLY and CDR2 FYNNEI. The CDR3 reads CASSYDRVGNGTEAFF. The DNA for the CDR3 is TGTGCCAGCAGTTATGACAGGGTGGGTAACGGCACTGAAGCTTTCTTT.

This clonotype was observed a few times. The junction departs from the called germline gene at one end, perhaps through a read error. The CDR3, as DNA: TGTGCCAGCAGTTACGCAGGGGGCGCTTATTTC. It encodes CASSYAGGAYF. The rearrangement uses TRBV6-2 or TRBV6-3 and TRBJ2-4; 8 bases agree with TRBD1. The germline V gene encodes CDR1 MNHEY and CDR2 SVGEGT. The CDR3 spans 11 residues.

By share of the sample, this clonotype is medium-sized. The J gene is TRBJ2-5, the V gene TRBV9; D is unresolved. V dropped 5 bases and J dropped 2 bases, with 13 bases sitting between them. The CDR3 consists of 14 residues. Germline loops: CDR1 SGDLS, CDR2 YYNGEE. The CDR3 DNA reads as TGTGCCAGCAGGAGCTTGTTCCCACAAGAGACCCAGTACTTC. Its translation is CASRSLFPQETQYF.

This clonotype has ten or more counts. The V gene is TRBV6-2 or TRBV6-3, the J gene TRBJ1-1, with a weak D call TRBD1 (6 bases). This CDR3 contains 17 residues. Germline V gene sequence: CDR1 MNHEY, CDR2 SVGEGT. V lost 0 bases and J lost 1, with 15 bases in between. The CDR3 bases are TGTGCCAGCAGTTACTCGATGGTCGGCAGGGGGAACACTGAAGCTTTCTTT. This encodes CASSYSMVGRGNTEAFF.

This clonotype is medium-sized in the sample. The chain has TRBV5-6 and TRBJ2-5; 7 bases are shared with TRBD2. The CDR3 is 14 amino acids. CDR1 SGHDT and CDR2 YYEEEE come from the germline V gene. The V gene end was trimmed by 0 bases and the J gene end by 1 base; junction bases not matched to a gene: 0. The chain's CDR3 is CASSLGLAQETQYF. CDR3 bases: TGTGCCAGCAGCTTGGGACTAGCCCAAGAGACCCAGTACTTC.

In this sample, this clonotype turned up many times. This chain connects TRBV20-1 to TRBJ1-5, with D perhaps TRBD1 (5 bases). Germline values: CDR1 DFQATT, CDR2 SNEGSKA (reference sequence). V lost 8 bases to trimming and J lost 0 bases, with 14 bases between them. The CDR3 runs to 14 residues. CDR3 nucleotide sequence: TGCAGTTTTTTGGGGGATTATAGCAATCAGCCCCAGCATTTT. Its protein is CSFLGDYSNQPQHF.

This clonotype appeared a few times. The rearrangement links TRBV6-2 or TRBV6-3 to TRBJ2-7; 14 nucleotides align to TRBD2. The ends lost 6 bases at V and 4 bases at J; junction bases unmatched: 5. Germline CDR1 is MNHEY and CDR2 is SVGEGT. The CDR3 contains 15 residues. CDR3 coding DNA: TGTGCCAGCAGGCTGGGACTAGCGGGAGCTTACGAGCAGTACTTC. The encoded protein is CASRLGLAGAYEQYF.

This clonotype was seen a single time. A read error is possible here, since a much larger clone lies one base away. This chain joins TRBV2 and TRBJ1-5; no reliable D call. CDR1 SNHLY and CDR2 FYNNEI come from the germline V gene. The CDR3 totals 15 residues. Trimming shortened V by 1 base and J by 1 base, and 8 bases separated the two germline ends. The CDR3 DNA reads as TGTGCCAGCAGTGAAGTTAGAGGCAGCAATCAGCCCCAGCATTTT. Translating gives CASSEVRGSNQPQHF.

This clonotype was detected many times. The genes are TRBV18 and TRBJ2-3; TRBD2 aligns across 10 bases. This CDR3 spans 16 amino acids. Germline loops: CDR1 KGHSH, CDR2 LQKENI. V shed 2 bases, J shed 4 bases, and the junction held 6 bases outside the gene matches. For the CDR3, the DNA is TGTGCCAGCTCACCAAGCCCTAGCGGGAGCGCAGATACGCAGTATTTT. This encodes CASSPSPSGSADTQYF. Based on the CDR3 plus reference TRBV18 and TRBJ2-3, the full variable domain is NAGVMQNPRHLVRRRGQEARLRCSPMKGHSHVYWYRQLPEEGLKFMVYLQKENIIDESGMPKERFSAEFPKEGPSILRIQQVVRGDSAAYFCASSPSPSGSADTQYFGPGTRLTVL.

The table lists this clonotype with many counts. V usage is TRBV24-1 and J usage is TRBJ2-1; D is unresolved. V lost 5 bases and J lost 2, with 18 bases in between. Germline lookup yields CDR1 KGHDR and CDR2 SFDVKD. There are 17 residues in the CDR3. The CDR3: CATSASPKAGTYNEQFF. The CDR3, as DNA: TGTGCCACCAGTGCTTCCCCCAAGGCCGGAACCTACAATGAGCAGTTCTTC.

This clonotype was seen at least ten times. The chain couples TRBV6-2 or TRBV6-3 to TRBJ1-1; D gene uncertain. The germline gives CDR1 MNHEY, CDR2 SVGEGT. The CDR3 length is 14 residues. The ends were cut back, 3 bases at V and 3 bases at J, with 11 bases in the middle. CDR3 nucleotide sequence: TGTGCCAGCAGTTATATGGCGGGCGACACTGAAGCTTTCTTT. Amino acids: CASSYMAGDTEAFF.

This clonotype is medium-sized by share. The gene calls are TRBV14 and TRBJ2-1; 11 positions agree with TRBD2. V was pared by 1 base and J by 7 bases, with 3 bases of the junction left unmatched. CDR3 length: 15 residues. Per the germline V gene, CDR1 is SGHDN and CDR2 is FVKESK. The CDR3 spells CASSQVASGRNEQFF. The DNA of the CDR3 is TGTGCCAGCAGCCAAGTCGCTAGCGGGAGGAATGAGCAGTTCTTC.

By sample fraction, this clonotype is medium-sized. The chain carries TRBV9 and TRBJ2-1; 7 bases match TRBD2. This CDR3 is built from 17 residues. The J segment lost 7 bases and the V segment lost 0 bases, leaving 13 bases of the junction unmatched. From germline, CDR1 is SGDLS and CDR2 YYNGEE. The CDR3: CASSVGWGGGAANEQFF. The CDR3 region has the DNA TGTGCCAGCAGCGTAGGCTGGGGCGGGGGTGCAGCTAATGAGCAGTTCTTC.

This clonotype was recorded many times. This chain joins TRBV19 and TRBJ1-1, with a tentative D call TRBD1 (5 bases). The V gene's germline CDR1 is LNHDA and CDR2 SQIVND (reference sequence). Trimming shortened V by 1 base and J by 1 base, and 10 bases separated the two germline ends. This CDR3 has 15 residues. As DNA, the CDR3 is TGTGCCAGTAGTATAGTGGGGACTGGGAACACTGAAGCTTTCTTT. Protein: CASSIVGTGNTEAFF.

This clonotype has a count of ten or more. This chain connects TRBV20-1 to TRBJ2-2; D remains ambiguous. This CDR3 region has 13 residues. V was shortened by 0 bases and J by 9 bases, with 11 bases between the two germline ends. Germline V gene sequence: CDR1 DFQATT, CDR2 SNEGSKA (reference sequence). The CDR3 DNA is TGCAGTGCTAGAGATGGGTTACACCGGGAGCTGTTTTTT. Its protein product is CSARDGLHRELFF.

This clonotype showed up just a few times. This chain uses TRBV5-1 with TRBJ2-1; TRBD1 matches at 9 bases. With V trimmed by 4 bases and J by 1 base, 3 bases remained unmatched. The germline V gene encodes CDR1 SGHRS and CDR2 YFSETQ. This CDR3 is built from 15 residues. Here the CDR3 DNA reads TGCGCCAGCAGCGGCGGGACAGGGTCCTACAATGAGCAGTTCTTC. Its protein product is CASSGGTGSYNEQFF.

Relative to its sample, this clonotype is medium-sized (0.01 to 0.1%). The gene calls are TRBV7-2 and TRBJ1-5; 12 bases match TRBD1. J lost 11 bases, V lost 1 base, and 9 bases had no gene match. There are 16 residues in the CDR3. Germline CDR1 SGHTA, CDR2 FQGNSA. CDR3 nucleotides: TGTGCCAGCAGCTTAGGATCGGGACAGGGGGCCAGGGCCCAGCATTTT. Translation gives CASSLGSGQGARAQHF.

There are many counts of this clonotype. This chain joins TRBV12-3 or TRBV12-4 and TRBJ2-3, with a possible D match to TRBD2 (5 bases). Deletions cut 10 bases from V and 14 bases from J, with 28 bases between. The CDR3 totals 14 residues. CDR3 coding DNA: TGTGCCACCCCCTTTAGCGCCGACCCCCTAAGGTTGTATTTT. This codes for CATPFSADPLRLYF.

This clonotype is termed large. The chain is built from TRBV4-3 and TRBJ1-3; 8 bases map to TRBD1. This CDR3 is 17 amino acids long. V gave up 2 bases and J gave up 1 base; unmatched junction bases: 7. Per the germline V gene, CDR1 is LGHNA and CDR2 is YSLEER. The CDR3 loop is CASSQRAGGRSGNTIYF. The CDR3 DNA reads as TGCGCCAGCAGCCAAAGAGCAGGGGGCAGGTCTGGAAACACCATATATTTT.

This clonotype occurred many times. The J gene is TRBJ1-2, the V gene TRBV4-3; D is unclear. V was pared by 0 bases and J by 3 bases, with 14 bases between. This CDR3 region has 16 residues. CDR1 is LGHNA and CDR2 is YSLEER in the germline V gene. As DNA, the CDR3 is TGCGCCAGCAGCCAAGACAGGAACTATGTGGACTATGGCTACACCTTC. As protein: CASSQDRNYVDYGYTF.

This clonotype was recorded many times. V and J are TRBV6-1 and TRBJ2-1, with D possibly called TRBD1 or TRBD2 (5 bases each). V was pared by 3 bases and J by 1 base, with 10 bases between. The CDR3 extends over 15 amino acids. CDR1 is MNHNS and CDR2 is SASEGT in the germline V gene. CDR3 region: CASSDRDGSYNEQFF. CDR3 DNA: TGTGCCAGCAGTGACCGGGACGGATCCTACAATGAGCAGTTCTTC.

In this sample, this clonotype is medium-sized. The V call is TRBV7-9, the J call TRBJ1-5; a weak D match, TRBD1 (5 bases). This CDR3 is built from 14 residues. V was pared by 1 base and J by 2 bases, with 6 bases between. The germline V gene encodes CDR1 SEHNR and CDR2 FQNEAQ (reference sequence). CDR3 nucleotide sequence: TGTGCCAGCAGCTTAGGAGGGGGCAATCAGCCCCAGCATTTT. Amino acid sequence: CASSLGGGNQPQHF.